This entry features one TCR beta chain sequence. In the authors' methods: The assay estimated nucleated cells by amplifying reference gene primers. Using immunoSEQ multiplex PCR, the repertoire was profiled, and TCRdb retains in-frame clones only, with some absent. V and J calls and clone size are copied from that table; D and trimming were computed from the DNA. The data show around 250,000 clones, about four fifths seen once. These data originate in a study of blood T cell repertoires in COVID-19. Across the study: Both acute and convalescent COVID-19 samples were obtained from the United States, Italy and Spain. In each case, the material was cDNA or gDNA derived from T cells, B-cell-depleted T cells, or PBMCs.

CDR3 size: 15 residues. V was clipped by 4 bases and J by 1 base; unmatched bases: 4. The germline gives CDR1 SGDLS, CDR2 YYNGEE. This TCR was recovered from a man aged 80 or over with acute or convalescent COVID-19. J is TRBJ2-2 and V is TRBV9; 7 bases match TRBD1. What was sequenced was peripheral blood. DNA of the CDR3: TGTGCCAGCAGCTCCGGGACAGTGAACACCGGGGAGCTGTTTTTT. Translation: CASSSGTVNTGELFF.